The 22 T cell receptor beta chains in this list originate from one sample, sequenced in a study of T cell repertoires in cytomegalovirus infection. TCRdb re-derived calls from the reads in MiXCR, one entry per CDR3 protein. The table includes 140,000 to 150,000 distinct CDR3 sequences, approximately 30% detected once. Antigens of these TCRs are unknown. Sequencing used CD8+ T cells from cultured PBMCs, obtained from culture after CMV antigen stimulation. The receptors stem from a human donor in good health (CMV status not recorded). Some clones in this sample may be carry-over from other donors' samples.

This clonotype appeared many times. This chain uses TRBV18 with TRBJ1-6; D call uncertain. The CDR3 consists of 15 residues. V was pared by 3 bases and J by 5 bases, with 11 bases between. Germline V CDR1 and CDR2: KGHSH, LQKENI. CDR3 nucleotides: TGTGCCAGCTCACCCCGGGAACAGCATAATTCACCCCTCCACTTT. Amino acid sequence: CASSPREQHNSPLHF.

This clonotype was observed a handful of times. This chain links TRBV9 with TRBJ2-3, with a possible D match to TRBD1 (7 bases). This CDR3 is 17 amino acids long. CDR1 is SGDLS and CDR2 is YYNGEE in the germline V gene. V was clipped by 3 bases and J by 2 bases, with 19 bases between them. The CDR3 loop is CASSAAGQGGVTDTQYF. For the CDR3, the DNA is TGTGCCAGCAGCGCCGCCGGGCAGGGGGGTGTCACAGATACGCAGTATTTT.

This clonotype was recorded a few times. J is TRBJ1-2 and V is TRBV7-9, with D possibly TRBD1 on 6 matching bases. Germline CDR1 reads SEHNR; CDR2 reads FQNEAQ (reference sequence). The CDR3 loop spans 14 amino acids. V was trimmed by 6 bases and J by 4 bases, leaving 15 bases between them. CDR3 coding DNA: TGTGCCAGCAGGCTCGACGTGGGGGCCTATGGCTACACCTTC. Encoded protein: CASRLDVGAYGYTF.

The chain employs TRBV9 and TRBJ2-3; 8 nucleotides match TRBD2. V shed 3 bases and J 2 bases; nucleotides not matched to a gene: 5. CDR3 length equals 15 residues. CDR1 and CDR2 from the germline V gene are SGDLS and YYNGEE. The CDR3 loop reads CASSEAGGVTDTQYF. The CDR3 DNA is TGTGCCAGCAGCGAGGCGGGGGGAGTCACAGATACGCAGTATTTT.

The chain links TRBV19 to TRBJ2-1; D call uncertain. V shed 3 bases and J shed 0 bases, with 6 bases lying between them. This CDR3 is 14 amino acids long. Germline V CDR1 and CDR2: LNHDA, SQIVND (reference sequence). The CDR3 nucleotides are TGTGCCAGTAGTATCCGTAACTCCTACAATGAGCAGTTCTTC. Amino acids: CASSIRNSYNEQFF.

This clonotype has only a few counts. The genes are TRBV2 and TRBJ1-1; D gene ambiguous. V gave up 0 bases and J gave up 2 bases, with 10 bases separating them. CDR1 and CDR2 (germline): SNHLY, FYNNEI. The CDR3 totals 15 residues. CDR3 region: CASSEARGLNTEAFF. For the CDR3, the DNA is TGTGCCAGCAGTGAAGCGAGAGGGTTAAACACTGAAGCTTTCTTT.

This clonotype was recorded many times. The rearrangement uses TRBV19 and TRBJ1-1; D might be TRBD1 (6 bases). Germline CDR1 reads LNHDA; CDR2 reads SQIVND (reference sequence). V shed 3 bases and J shed 5 bases, with 13 bases lying between them. The CDR3 consists of 14 residues. CDR3 nucleotides: TGTGCCAGTAGTATTGAGGGGGGGAGAACTGAAGCTTTCTTT. Its protein product is CASSIEGGRTEAFF.

Only one count was recorded for this clonotype. The J gene is TRBJ2-7, the V gene TRBV27; 7 bases agree with TRBD2. V gave up 6 bases and J gave up 3 bases; unmatched junction bases: 11. From germline, CDR1 is MNHEY and CDR2 SMNVEV (reference sequence). The CDR3 extends over 15 amino acids. CDR3 sequence (DNA): TGTGCCAGCAGGGGGGGGGGACCGATAGGCTACGAGCAGTACTTC. It is translated as CASRGGGPIGYEQYF.

The chain joins TRBV2 to TRBJ2-6; D gene unclear. Between the trimmed V and J ends, which lost 2 bases and 0 bases, there was a span of 2 bases. The CDR3 has 14 amino acids. Germline loops: CDR1 SNHLY, CDR2 FYNNEI. The CDR3 DNA follows: TGTGCCAGCAGTGAAAGCTCTGGGGCCAACGTCCTGACTTTC. Residues: CASSESSGANVLTF. The whole variable domain, filled in from reference TRBV2 and TRBJ2-6, reads EPEVTQTPSHQVTQMGQEVILRCVPISNHLYFYWYRQILGQKVEFLVSFYNNEISEKSEIFDDQFSVERPDGSNFTLKIRSTKLEDSAMYFCASSESSGANVLTFGAGSRLTVL.

This clonotype has more than one count but fewer than ten. The chain has TRBV4-1 and TRBJ1-2; D might be TRBD1 (5 bases). This CDR3 has 15 residues. V was cut by 0 bases and J by 5 bases, with 13 bases left in between. Germline V CDR1 and CDR2: MGHRA, YSYEKL. Here the CDR3 reads CASSQEAGGRYGYTF. CDR3 bases: TGCGCCAGCAGCCAAGAAGCCGGGGGGAGGTATGGCTACACCTTC.

The chain has TRBV7-9 and TRBJ2-1; D unresolved. Germline V gene lookup returns CDR1 SEHNR and CDR2 FQNEAQ (reference sequence). The CDR3 spans 14 residues. Trimming took off 7 bases at V and 5 bases at J, with 15 bases between the two ends. This CDR3 reads CASNPPGADNEQFF. CDR3 nucleotide sequence: TGTGCCAGCAACCCACCGGGTGCGGACAATGAGCAGTTCTTC. Full variable domain (missing parts from reference TRBV7-9 and TRBJ2-1): DTGVSQNPRHKITKRGQNVTFRCDPISEHNRLYWYRQTLGQGPEFLTYFQNEAQLEKSRLLSDRFSAERPKGSFSTLEIQRTEQGDSAMYLCASNPPGADNEQFFGPGTRLTVL.

The chain joins TRBV27 to TRBJ1-2; D unresolved. CDR1 is MNHEY and CDR2 is SMNVEV in the germline V gene (reference sequence). The CDR3 extends over 13 amino acids. Between the trimmed V and J ends, which lost 2 bases and 5 bases, there was a span of 9 bases. The CDR3, as DNA: TGTGCCAGCAGTTTAGGAGGCGCGTATGGCTACACCTTC. It translates to CASSLGGAYGYTF.

V is TRBV4-1 and J is TRBJ2-3; D remains unclear. CDR3 length equals 13 residues. Germline CDR1 and CDR2: MGHRA and YSYEKL. Trimming shortened V by 0 bases and J by 4 bases, and 5 bases separated the two germline ends. The CDR3 bases are TGCGCCAGCAGCCAAGATGTGGCAGATACGCAGTATTTT. Its translation is CASSQDVADTQYF.

V gene TRBV27 combines with J gene TRBJ1-1, with D possibly TRBD1 on 5 matching bases. Trimming removed 2 bases from V and 12 bases from J, with 10 bases in between. The CDR3 covers 11 residues. The V gene's germline CDR1 is MNHEY and CDR2 SMNVEV (reference sequence). The DNA for the CDR3 is TGTGCCAGCAGTTTAGGGGGAGTACCTTTCTTT. This translates into CASSLGGVPFF.

The gene calls are TRBV11-3 and TRBJ1-2, with unresolved D. Germline loops: CDR1 SGHNT, CDR2 YENEEA. V was shortened by 0 bases and J by 2 bases, with 13 bases between the two germline ends. This CDR3 contains 16 residues. Here the CDR3 reads CASSLDPEDPNYGYTF. The CDR3 nucleotides are TGTGCCAGCAGCTTAGATCCCGAGGACCCAAACTATGGCTACACCTTC.

At least ten counts were recorded for this clonotype. The chain has TRBV7-8 and TRBJ2-1, with 8 bases lining up with TRBD1. Germline CDR1 reads SGHVS; CDR2 reads FQNEAQ. V dropped 1 base and J dropped 10; count of bases not matched to a gene: 3. The CDR3 is 13 residues long. The CDR3 DNA sequence: TGTGCCAGCAGCTTAGAGAGGACAGGGGAGCAGTTCTTC. Its translation: CASSLERTGEQFF. Looking up the rest from reference TRBV7-8 and TRBJ2-1 gives the full variable domain: GAGVSQSPRYKVAKRGQDVALRCDPISGHVSLFWYQQALGQGPEFLTYFQNEAQLDKSGLPSDRFFAERPEGSVSTLKIQRTQQEDSAVYLCASSLERTGEQFFGPGTRLTVL.

Only a few counts were recorded for this clonotype. This chain links TRBV20-1 with TRBJ2-7; D unclear. Trimming pared 2 bases from V and 2 bases from J, leaving 10 bases between. This CDR3 comprises 13 residues. From germline, CDR1 is DFQATT and CDR2 SNEGSKA (reference sequence). CDR3 in DNA: TGCAGTGCTAGAACGATGGGTGCCTACGAGCAGTACTTC. It translates to CSARTMGAYEQYF.

This clonotype was picked up many times. This chain links TRBV6-5 with TRBJ2-7, with TRBD1 matching 8 bases. The CDR3 is made up of 15 amino acids. The trim removed 0 bases at V and 7 bases at J, leaving 8 bases unmatched. Looked up from germline, CDR1 is MNHEY and CDR2 is SVGAGI. The CDR3 region is CASSYSRDRIVEQYF. The CDR3 bases are TGTGCCAGCAGTTACTCGCGGGACAGGATAGTGGAGCAGTACTTC.

The J gene is TRBJ2-7, the V gene TRBV7-9; 7 positions agree with TRBD1. The V segment lost 1 base and the J segment 3 bases; nucleotides outside the gene matches: 6. The length of the CDR3 is 15 residues. The germline gives CDR1 SEHNR, CDR2 FQNEAQ (reference sequence). CDR3 coding DNA: TGTGCCAGCAGCTTAGATTGGGACAGCAACTACGAGCAGTACTTC. Its protein is CASSLDWDSNYEQYF.

The CDR3 here is CASSPLGPQETQYF. The CDR3 DNA sequence: TGTGCCAGCAGCCCCCTGGGGCCCCAGGAGACCCAGTACTTC. The chain couples TRBV7-3 to TRBJ2-5; D possibly corresponds to TRBD1 (5 bases). Germline CDR1 is SGHTA and CDR2 is FQGTGA. The CDR3 loop spans 14 amino acids. The V end was cut by 5 bases, the J end by 5 bases, with 15 bases between.

This sequence joins TRBV7-8 and TRBJ1-5; D unresolved. Between the trimmed V and J ends, which lost 5 bases and 6 bases, there was a span of 11 bases. The CDR3 sequence is 13 residues long. Per germline, CDR1 SGHVS and CDR2 FQNEAQ. The CDR3 region has the DNA TGTGCCAGCAGCCAAGCGGCAAGTCAGCCCCAGCATTTT. Its protein product is CASSQAASQPQHF.

This clonotype showed up just a few times. The V gene is TRBV13, the J gene TRBJ1-1, with 7 bases fitting TRBD1. The ends lost 6 bases at V and 7 bases at J; junction bases unmatched: 8. Germline loops: CDR1 PRHDT, CDR2 FYEKMQ (reference sequence). The CDR3 contains 13 residues. The CDR3 region has the DNA TGTGCCAGCAGGGGAGACAGGGACCTTGAAGCTTTCTTT. Translated: CASRGDRDLEAFF.